The clone carrying this T cell receptor (beta chain) was detected only a few times. The data were obtained in a study of T-cell memory formation after mild COVID-19. TCRdb itself ran the 5' RACE reads through MiXCR, one entry per CDR3 protein. The table includes 350,000 to 400,000 distinct CDR3 sequences, under 15% detected once. This TCR came from a young man who had mild COVID-19 (a few samples of this study predate the infection). Cell type and time point are not known. The source material was PBMCs or a T cell subset sorted from them (not recorded which).

The CDR3 protein is CASSRSTGGYTEAFF. The CDR3 DNA reads as TGTGCCAGCAGCCGAAGCACAGGGGGCTACACTGAAGCTTTCTTT. The chain is built from TRBV5-5 and TRBJ1-1; 9 bases fit TRBD1. The CDR3 covers 15 residues. V trimming: 4 bases; J trimming: 3 bases; junction bases outside the gene matches: 7. Per the germline V gene, CDR1 is SGHKS and CDR2 is YYEKEE (reference sequence). Variable domain in full (rest from reference TRBV5-5 and TRBJ1-1): DAGVTQSPTHLIKTRGQQVTLRCSPISGHKSVSWYQQVLGQGPQFIFQYYEKEERGRGNFPDRFSARQFPNYSSELNVNALLLGDSALYLCASSRSTGGYTEAFFGQGTRLTVV.